The clone carrying this T cell receptor (beta chain) occurred a few times. Its antigen is undetermined. The data were obtained in a study of beta chain features in type 1 diabetes. The whole isolated RNA underwent reverse transcription, so sequencing captured expressed TCRB transcripts. The average read count of naive, central memory and regulatory T cell samples was around 3.8 million. TCRdb's copy holds only in-frame clones and misses some; the assay was immunoSEQ multiplex PCR. The sample records roughly 450,000 clones, approximately 15% being singletons. Whole-study findings and limits: Researchers could not determine here whether HLA type influences TCRB rearrangement.

Germline loops: CDR1 SQVTM, CDR2 ANQGSEA. The CDR3 is 13 amino acids. The ends were cut back, 5 bases at V and 6 bases at J, with 14 bases in the middle. The sample taken for sequencing was naive CD4+ T cells from blood. The chain employs TRBV29-1 and TRBJ2-1; tentatively, D is TRBD1 (6 bases). This clonotype was sampled from a man aged 25 to 40 in good health. CDR3 region: CSVRTGYPNEQFF. The CDR3 region has the DNA TGCAGCGTTCGAACAGGGTATCCCAATGAGCAGTTCTTC.